This T cell receptor beta chain was profiled in a study of blood T cells in healthy people across ages. About the study: Capture by template switching was about one barcoded beta molecule per two T cells.

Through a sample-barcoded 5' primer and a J-beta primer mix, a second PCR was run for 7 to 11 cycles. TCRdb re-analysed the 5' RACE reads in MiXCR, keeping a single row per CDR3 protein. In the table there are about 930,000 distinct CDR3 sequences, around 29% of which are singletons. CDR3 length equals 13 residues. Germline CDR1 and CDR2: KGHSH and LQKENI. This clonotype was found a few times. This sequence may be a read error, since a much larger clone differs from it by one base. The sample also formed part of further work on T cells of mothers and their children.

Sequencing input: blood. The V call is TRBV18, the J call TRBJ1-2; D call uncertain. The origin of this receptor is a woman aged 40 to 50 in good health. CDR3 DNA sequence: TGTGCCAGCTCACCAAAGCGCGACTATGGCCACACCTTC. Translation: CASSPKRDYGHTF.